A selection of T cell receptor beta chains follows, all from one sample in a study. TCRdb re-called the 5' RACE reads with MiXCR, one entry per CDR3 protein. The table records roughly 50,000 distinct CDR3 sequences, 17% of them present only once. The sample comprised naive CD4+ T cells sorted from blood. The receptors derive from a female donor with breast cancer. CDR3s include the opening cysteine and the closing phenylalanine or tryptophan.

j_call | v_call | cdr3_aa
TRBJ2-7 | TRBV6-5 | CASRTGGFEQYF
TRBJ2-3 | TRBV18 | CASSLDSATDTQYF
TRBJ2-3 | TRBV7-9 | CASSFGLAGDTQYF
TRBJ2-4 | TRBV11-2 | CASSLLTTSVIQYF
TRBJ2-2 | TRBV10-3 | CAISGGSSSAGELFF
TRBJ1-1 | TRBV10-2 | CASSGDTRLNRAFF
TRBJ2-5 | TRBV27 | CASSSTGAGGETQYF
TRBJ2-2 | TRBV5-1 | CASSSRLAGNTGELFF
TRBJ2-4 | TRBV4-3 | CASSLSGSPYHIQYF
TRBJ2-1 | TRBV5-1 | CASSLPAGELGEQFF
TRBJ2-1 | TRBV24-1 | CATSDSRRTSGIYNEQFF